The 2 T cell receptor beta chains in this list originate from one sample, sequenced in a study of blood T cell repertoires in COVID-19. Clones were sequenced by immunoSEQ multiplex PCR, and TCRdb holds only the in-frame ones, with some missing. The table shows about 88,000 clones, with about 85% occurring only once. Sequencing was done on a sample of peripheral blood. These receptors came from a male donor with acute or convalescent COVID-19.

This chain uses TRBV27 with TRBJ1-4; 8 bases fit TRBD1. Germline assignment: CDR1 MNHEY and CDR2 SMNVEV (reference sequence). The CDR3 has 18 residues. V was pared by 0 bases and J by 8 bases, with 14 bases of the junction left unmatched. The CDR3 protein is CASSLSPGTGGVGEKLFF. Written as DNA, the CDR3 is TGTGCCAGCAGTTTATCCCCCGGGACAGGAGGGGTGGGGGAAAAACTGTTTTTT.

This clone was recorded only once. This chain links TRBV12-3 or TRBV12-4 with TRBJ1-2; unclear D gene. The length of the CDR3 is 13 residues. V was pared by 6 bases and J by 0 bases, with 8 bases between. The DNA of the CDR3 is TGTGCCAGCAGCTCAACACCTAACTATGGCTACACCTTC. Translation gives CASSSTPNYGYTF.